These 22 T cell receptor beta chains originate from one sample sequenced in a study of T cells in Graves' hyperthyroidism and ophthalmopathy. RNA transcripts served as the template for amplifying TCR beta CDR3 regions. The HTBI primer set served for first-round RT-PCR of the TCR CDR3. TCRdb fed the multiplex PCR reads into MiXCR, producing one record per CDR3 protein. The sample has hundreds of thousands of distinct CDR3 sequences; 15% to 17% are singletons. The material sequenced was blood. The receptors shown here come from a woman between 18 and 30 years old with Graves' hyperthyroidism.

This clonotype was found many times. This chain joins TRBV2 and TRBJ2-2; no clear D gene. Trimming pared 6 bases from V and 6 bases from J, leaving 11 bases between. Germline V gives CDR1 SNHLY, CDR2 FYNNEI. The CDR3 is 13 residues long. CDR3: CASRAESAGELFF. For the CDR3, the DNA is TGTGCCAGCAGGGCCGAATCTGCCGGGGAGCTGTTTTTT.

This clonotype was counted ten times or more. V and J are TRBV6-2 or TRBV6-3 and TRBJ2-6; a possible D gene is TRBD1 (5 bases). This CDR3 spans 14 amino acids. CDR1 is MNHEY, CDR2 SVGEGT, per germline. V shed 8 bases and J shed 2 bases, with 10 bases lying between them. The CDR3 loop is CASSGSAGANVLTF. The DNA of the CDR3 is TGTGCCAGCTCAGGGTCCGCTGGGGCCAACGTCCTGACTTTC.

This clonotype appeared a few times. The V call is TRBV4-1, the J call TRBJ2-2, with a tentative D call TRBD2 (5 bases). The length of the CDR3 is 18 residues. Per the germline V gene, CDR1 is MGHRA and CDR2 is YSYEKL. The V gene lost 1 base and the J gene lost 0 bases, with 15 bases spanning the gap. CDR3 in amino acids: CASSQVSGLGTNTGELFF. CDR3 bases: TGCGCCAGCAGCCAAGTGAGCGGCCTGGGTACGAACACCGGGGAGCTGTTTTTT.

This clonotype was found many times. J is TRBJ2-3 and V is TRBV7-9; 11 nucleotides agree with TRBD2. The germline gives CDR1 SEHNR, CDR2 FQNEAQ (reference sequence). V lost 8 bases and J lost 8; bases outside the gene matches: 12. This CDR3 has 15 residues. Here the CDR3 reads CASPYDGSGGATQYF. CDR3 DNA sequence: TGTGCCAGCCCCTACGACGGTAGCGGGGGGGCTACGCAGTATTTT.

This clonotype was picked up many times. The chain employs TRBV7-2 and TRBJ2-2; unclear D gene. The length of the CDR3 is 16 residues. The V gene's germline CDR1 is SGHTA and CDR2 FQGNSA. V dropped 5 bases and J dropped 0 bases, with 13 bases sitting between them. The CDR3 is CASSANEAANTGELFF. CDR3 DNA: TGTGCCAGCAGCGCAAATGAAGCTGCGAACACCGGGGAGCTGTTTTTT.

There are a few counts of this clonotype. This CDR3 reads CASRTAGSNQPQHF. The CDR3 nucleotides read TGCGCCAGCAGGACCGCGGGGAGCAATCAGCCCCAGCATTTT. The chain employs TRBV10-2 and TRBJ1-5; no clear D. The ends were cut back, 6 bases at V and 1 base at J, with 10 bases in the middle. Germline lookup yields CDR1 WSHSY and CDR2 SAAADI. The CDR3 runs 14 residues.

This clonotype was detected ten times or more. The genes are TRBV12-3 or TRBV12-4 and TRBJ2-3, with TRBD2 matching over 9 bases. The V segment lost 2 bases and the J segment 8 bases; nucleotides outside the gene matches: 11. CDR3 length: 16 amino acids. CDR3 sequence (DNA): TGTGCCAGCAGTTTAAGGGGTCTAGCGGGGAAGGGTACGCAGTATTTT. This encodes CASSLRGLAGKGTQYF.

The table lists this clonotype with many counts. This chain links TRBV6-5 with TRBJ2-2; D call uncertain. This CDR3 has 16 residues. Trimming shortened V by 0 bases and J by 1 base, and 9 bases separated the two germline ends. From germline, CDR1 is MNHEY and CDR2 SVGAGI. The CDR3 protein is CASSYSLAGNTGELFF. Written as DNA, the CDR3 is TGTGCCAGCAGTTACTCGTTGGCAGGGAACACCGGGGAGCTGTTTTTT.

The chain combines TRBV20-1 with TRBJ2-1; D is possibly TRBD1 or TRBD2 (7 bases each). Trimming cost V 0 bases and J 4 bases, with 13 bases left between them. Germline CDR1 and CDR2: DFQATT and SNEGSKA (reference sequence). The CDR3 has 15 amino acids. CDR3 sequence reads: CSARDQGGAYNEQFF. Here the CDR3 DNA reads TGCAGTGCTAGAGATCAGGGGGGGGCTTACAATGAGCAGTTCTTC.

V and J are TRBV4-1 and TRBJ2-7; 8 bases match TRBD2. CDR1 is MGHRA, CDR2 YSYEKL, per germline. The CDR3 has 18 amino acids. V lost 0 bases to trimming and J lost 5 bases; unmatched junction nucleotides: 15. The CDR3 DNA is TGCGCCAGCAGCCAAGATCCGCTAGCGGGTATTTCTCTGAACGAGCAGTACTTC. Protein product: CASSQDPLAGISLNEQYF.

V is TRBV7-2 and J is TRBJ1-5, with TRBD1 matching 9 bases. CDR1 SGHTA and CDR2 FQGNSA come from the germline V gene. V shed 4 bases, J shed 5 bases, and the junction held 9 bases outside the gene matches. The CDR3 is 16 residues long. The CDR3 coding sequence is TGTGCCAGCAGCTCGAACCGGGACAGGGAAGATCAGCCCCAGCATTTT. Protein sequence: CASSSNRDREDQPQHF.

This clonotype was counted many times. V usage is TRBV12-3 or TRBV12-4 and J usage is TRBJ2-7, with D uncertain. V was trimmed by 6 bases and J by 7 bases, leaving 16 bases between them. The CDR3 length is 13 residues. The chain's CDR3 is CASRRAGAWEQYF. The CDR3 nucleotides read TGTGCCAGCAGAAGGGCCGGAGCTTGGGAGCAGTACTTC.

The chain uses TRBV6-1 and TRBJ1-2; 10 bases are a match to TRBD1. The CDR3 has 15 residues. V was pared by 6 bases and J by 4 bases, with 8 bases of the junction left unmatched. Germline lookup yields CDR1 MNHNS and CDR2 SASEGT. CDR3 nucleotide sequence: TGTGCCAGCAGGTCCGGGACAGGGGCCAGCTATGGCTACACCTTC. Its protein product is CASRSGTGASYGYTF.

There are many counts of this clonotype. The chain couples TRBV28 to TRBJ2-3; 7 bases align to TRBD1. After removal of 2 bases from V and 2 bases from J, the junction contained 4 bases not matched to a gene. CDR1 is MDHEN and CDR2 is SYDVKM in the germline V gene. This CDR3 is 15 amino acids long. The CDR3 is CASSLGQGDTDTQYF. CDR3 bases: TGTGCCAGCAGTTTAGGTCAGGGGGACACAGATACGCAGTATTTT.

The rearrangement uses TRBV9 and TRBJ1-2; D gene unclear. V was pared by 0 bases and J by 4 bases, with 13 bases between. Germline V gives CDR1 SGDLS, CDR2 YYNGEE. This CDR3 has 15 amino acids. The CDR3 DNA follows: TGTGCCAGCAGCGTAGAACCGAAGATTTCCTATGGCTACACCTTC. It specifies CASSVEPKISYGYTF.

This clonotype was seen many times. V usage is TRBV6-6 and J usage is TRBJ2-5; D unclear. Germline loops: CDR1 MNHNY, CDR2 SVGAGI (reference sequence). The CDR3 has 16 amino acids. V was shortened by 0 bases and J by 2 bases, with 13 bases between the two germline ends. The chain's CDR3 is CASSYSSGTAQETQYF. The CDR3 nucleotides read TGTGCCAGCAGTTACTCCTCTGGCACAGCTCAAGAGACCCAGTACTTC.

This clonotype was observed many times. In DNA, the CDR3 is TGTGCCAGCAGGCCGGGACAGGGCGACTATGGCTACACCTTC. It translates to CASRPGQGDYGYTF. The V gene is TRBV7-9, the J gene TRBJ1-2; TRBD1 aligns across 9 bases. Per the germline V gene, CDR1 is SEHNR and CDR2 is FQNEAQ (reference sequence). The CDR3 is made up of 14 amino acids. The ends lost 6 bases at V and 3 bases at J; junction bases unmatched: 5.

This clonotype appeared many times. V and J are TRBV2 and TRBJ1-5; 7 bases line up with TRBD1. From germline, CDR1 is SNHLY and CDR2 FYNNEI. After removal of 7 bases from V and 6 bases from J, the junction contained 6 bases not matched to a gene. CDR3 length: 13 residues. The CDR3 DNA is TGTGCCAGCACTGGCAGGGGGAGTCAGCCCCAGCATTTT. It is translated as CASTGRGSQPQHF.

Many counts were recorded for this clonotype. The V and J genes are TRBV4-2 and TRBJ2-5; the D call may be TRBD1 or TRBD2 (5 bases each). The CDR3 is made up of 15 amino acids. Trimming pared 5 bases from V and 5 bases from J, leaving 18 bases between. The V gene's germline CDR1 is LGHNA and CDR2 YNFKEQ. The CDR3 region has the DNA TGTGCCAGCAGCTTGGGGGAGACCCTAGGGGAGACCCAGTACTTC. It codes for CASSLGETLGETQYF.

Of note for this clonotype: A much bigger clone sits one base away, suggesting this may be a read error. The J gene is TRBJ2-1, the V gene TRBV3-1, with D uncertain. The CDR3 length is 14 residues. CDR1 is LGHDT and CDR2 is YNNKEL in the germline V gene (reference sequence). The CDR3 nucleotides read TGTGCCAGCAGCCAATCCGGTTCCTACGATGAGCAGTTCTTC. Its protein is CASSQSGSYDEQFF.

Many counts were recorded for this clonotype. The chain couples TRBV6-1 to TRBJ1-5; D is possibly TRBD1 (6 bases). The CDR3 is made up of 16 amino acids. V lost 6 bases and J lost 0, with 15 bases in between. CDR1 and CDR2 (germline): MNHNS, SASEGT. CDR3 region: CASSRGGHNSNQPQHF. The CDR3 nucleotides read TGTGCCAGCAGCCGGGGGGGACACAATAGCAATCAGCCCCAGCATTTT.

The CDR3 DNA is TGTGCCAGCAGCCCGGGGGGGGGACTACACTACAATGAGCAGTTCTTC. Its translation: CASSPGGGLHYNEQFF. This chain connects TRBV11-2 to TRBJ2-1; 8 bases map to TRBD2. Losses at the gene ends were 5 bases for V and 3 bases for J; bases not matched to a gene: 9. CDR1 and CDR2 (germline): SGHAT, FQNNGV. This CDR3 is built from 16 residues.